Many counts were recorded for the clone carrying this TCR beta chain. This specimen belongs to a study of Graves' ophthalmopathy and Graves' hyperthyroidism. Germline lookup yields CDR1 MGHDK and CDR2 SYGVNS. There are 13 residues in the CDR3. Trimming removed 4 bases from V and 5 bases from J, with 12 bases in between. TCR beta CDR3 regions were amplified from RNA transcripts. HTBI-primed RT-PCR formed the first round, and a multiplex PCR formed the second. TCRdb reprocessed the multiplex PCR reads with MiXCR, giving one entry per CDR3 protein. The sample records around 1.1 million distinct CDR3 sequences, around a third being singletons.

Sequenced input: peripheral blood or thyroid tissue (not recorded which). The TCR comes from an adult man with Graves' hyperthyroidism. The chain recombines TRBV25-1 with TRBJ2-7; D remains unclear. The CDR3 DNA reads as TGTGCCAGCAGTGGTAAAAGAACAGACGAGCAGTACTTC. It codes for CASSGKRTDEQYF.